The 27 T cell receptor beta chains reported below all come from one sample, sequenced in a study of human T cells and chemical hapten exposure. TCRdb independently ran MiXCR on the RACE reads; one entry per CDR3 protein. The sample shows tens of thousands of distinct CDR3 sequences, around 10% of them seen only once. Time point specified: pre-sensitization, week 0. Stated treatment: therapeutic diphenylcyclopropenone sensitization with weekly scalp DPC. Sequencing was performed on whole blood, taken in connection with sensitization to the hapten diphenylcyclopropenone (DPC). The receptors were sampled from a woman aged 40 to 50 with alopecia areata. Some clones in this sample may be carry-over from other donors' samples.

The V and J genes are TRBV6-5 and TRBJ1-5; 7 nucleotides line up with TRBD1. This CDR3 is 14 amino acids long. J lost 2 bases, V lost 5 bases, and 3 bases had no gene match. CDR1 and CDR2 from the germline V gene are MNHEY and SVGAGI. The CDR3 reads CASSQDRRNQPQHF. The CDR3 DNA follows: TGTGCCAGCAGTCAGGACAGGCGCAATCAGCCCCAGCATTTT.

This clonotype has more than one count but fewer than ten. The chain carries TRBV7-2 and TRBJ2-3; 8 nucleotides align to TRBD1. In germline, CDR1 is SGHTA, CDR2 FQGNSA. CDR3 length: 16 amino acids. Losses at the gene ends were 4 bases for V and 3 bases for J; bases not matched to a gene: 9. CDR3 nucleotide sequence: TGTGCCAGCAGCTACCAGGGGGCGCTCATGACAGATACGCAGTATTTT. Its translation: CASSYQGALMTDTQYF. Full variable domain (rest looked up from reference TRBV7-2 and TRBJ2-3): GAGVSQSPSNKVTEKGKDVELRCDPISGHTALYWYRQSLGQGLEFLIYFQGNSAPDKSGLPSDRFSAERTGGSVSTLTIQRTQQEDSAVYLCASSYQGALMTDTQYFGPGTRLTVL.

This clonotype came up a few times. The chain has TRBV28 and TRBJ2-5; 11 bases are shared with TRBD2. The CDR3 has 17 amino acids. Germline values: CDR1 MDHEN, CDR2 SYDVKM. V lost 7 bases and J lost 5; bases outside the gene matches: 15. CDR3 sequence reads: CASNRFGLAGGQETQYF. The CDR3 bases are TGTGCCAGCAATAGATTTGGTTTAGCGGGGGGGCAGGAGACCCAGTACTTC.

The sample holds many counts of this clonotype. The gene calls are TRBV6-5 and TRBJ1-3; a weak D match, TRBD1 (5 bases). From germline, CDR1 is MNHEY and CDR2 SVGAGI. The germline V and J ends were trimmed by 3 bases and 4 bases, with 13 bases remaining between them. CDR3 length: 15 residues. For the CDR3, the DNA is TGTGCCAGCAGTTATGGGGGGTTTGTCGGAAACACCATATATTTT. Protein product: CASSYGGFVGNTIYF.

This clonotype occurred a few times. The genes are TRBV9 and TRBJ2-3; a weak D match, TRBD1 (6 bases). CDR3 size: 16 residues. With 0 bases removed from V and 1 base from J, the gap between germline ends came to 12 bases. Germline V gene lookup returns CDR1 SGDLS and CDR2 YYNGEE. CDR3 amino acids: CASSVVGAGGTDTQYF. CDR3 sequence (DNA): TGTGCCAGCAGCGTAGTTGGGGCAGGGGGCACAGATACGCAGTATTTT. Drawing the rest from reference TRBV9 and TRBJ2-3, the complete variable domain is DSGVTQTPKHLITATGQRVTLRCSPRSGDLSVYWYQQSLDQGLQFLIQYYNGEERAKGNILERFSAQQFPDLHSELNLSSLELGDSALYFCASSVVGAGGTDTQYFGPGTRLTVL.

The sample holds a few counts of this clonotype. The chain has TRBV5-1 and TRBJ2-1; 13 nucleotides match TRBD2. The junction had 4 bases not matched to a gene; V was cut back by 0 bases and J by 10 bases. Germline V gives CDR1 SGHRS, CDR2 YFSETQ. This CDR3 is 15 amino acids long. CDR3 DNA: TGCGCCAGCAGCTTGGGGACTAGCGGGGGACCAGAGCAGTTCTTC. Translating it yields CASSLGTSGGPEQFF.

V is TRBV5-6 and J is TRBJ1-5; D may be TRBD1 (6 bases). Germline CDR1 reads SGHDT; CDR2 reads YYEEEE. The CDR3 is made up of 14 amino acids. V lost 3 bases, J lost 9 bases, and 16 bases lay in between. CDR3 amino acids: CASSSYRASGPQHF. The CDR3 DNA reads as TGTGCCAGCAGCTCTTACAGGGCATCGGGGCCCCAGCATTTT.

This clonotype has at least ten counts. The chain joins TRBV5-1 to TRBJ2-1; TRBD1 agrees at 7 bases. Germline V gives CDR1 SGHRS, CDR2 YFSETQ. V lost 3 bases, J lost 2 bases, and 5 bases stayed unmatched. There are 15 residues in the CDR3. CDR3: CASSSTGYTYNEQFF. CDR3 DNA: TGCGCCAGCAGCTCGACAGGGTACACCTACAATGAGCAGTTCTTC.

This clonotype was seen ten or more times. The V and J genes are TRBV4-1 and TRBJ1-2, with no clear D. Germline V gives CDR1 MGHRA, CDR2 YSYEKL. CDR3 length: 15 residues. V lost 1 base and J 5 bases, leaving 14 bases between the germline ends. Here the CDR3 DNA reads TGCGCCAGCAGCCAAGGTTCCCTAGGAGGATATGGCTACACCTTC. It codes for CASSQGSLGGYGYTF.

V is TRBV6-2 or TRBV6-3 and J is TRBJ1-5; D unclear. The CDR3 loop spans 16 amino acids. V lost 4 bases and J lost 0, with 13 bases in between. Germline loops: CDR1 MNHEY, CDR2 SVGEGT. The CDR3 sequence: CASSSETAYSNQPQHF. As DNA, the CDR3 is TGTGCCAGCAGTTCTGAGACGGCATATAGCAATCAGCCCCAGCATTTT.

This clonotype was seen repeatedly, ten times or more. The J gene is TRBJ1-1, the V gene TRBV7-9; possibly TRBD1 for D (5 bases). The germline V and J ends were trimmed by 4 bases and 4 bases, with 10 bases remaining between them. The germline V gene encodes CDR1 SEHNR and CDR2 FQNEAQ (reference sequence). CDR3 size: 13 residues. CDR3: CASSSGGGTEAFF. CDR3 nucleotide sequence: TGTGCCAGCAGCTCTGGGGGTGGCACTGAAGCTTTCTTT. Filled out from reference TRBV7-9 and TRBJ1-1, the complete variable domain reads DTGVSQNPRHKITKRGQNVTFRCDPISEHNRLYWYRQTLGQGPEFLTYFQNEAQLEKSRLLSDRFSAERPKGSFSTLEIQRTEQGDSAMYLCASSSGGGTEAFFGQGTRLTVV.

The chain links TRBV7-6 to TRBJ1-6; D is perhaps TRBD1 (5 bases). V lost 5 bases and J 6 bases, leaving 8 bases between the germline ends. Per germline, CDR1 SGHVS and CDR2 FNYEAQ. The CDR3 has 13 residues. The DNA of the CDR3 is TGTGCCAGCAGCCCCAGGGTTAATTCACCCCTCCACTTT. This gives the protein CASSPRVNSPLHF.

This clonotype was seen repeatedly, ten times or more. The rearrangement links TRBV6-2 or TRBV6-3 to TRBJ1-5; D gene ambiguous. CDR1 and CDR2 (germline): MNHEY, SVGEGT. CDR3 length: 14 residues. V lost 5 bases and J lost 0, with 8 bases in between. CDR3 nucleotide sequence: TGTGCCAGCAGTAGAATCGATAGCAATCAGCCCCAGCATTTT. Its translation: CASSRIDSNQPQHF.

In its sample, this clonotype was seen many times. The V call is TRBV19, the J call TRBJ2-4; 9 bases are a match to TRBD1. The V gene's germline CDR1 is LNHDA and CDR2 SQIVND (reference sequence). V lost 6 bases and J lost 7; bases outside the gene matches: 7. This CDR3 is 14 amino acids long. Written as DNA, the CDR3 is TGTGCCAGTAGGGACAGGGGACCACGGAACATTCAGTACTTC. It is translated as CASRDRGPRNIQYF. The full variable domain, completed using reference TRBV19 and TRBJ2-4, is DGGITQSPKYLFRKEGQNVTLSCEQNLNHDAMYWYRQDPGQGLRLIYYSQIVNDFQKGDIAEGYSVSREKKESFPLTVTSAQKNPTAFYLCASRDRGPRNIQYFGAGTRLSVL.

The chain has TRBV5-6 and TRBJ2-2; TRBD1 aligns across 8 bases. The CDR3 runs to 16 residues. J gave up 5 bases and V 0 bases, and 6 bases lay outside the gene matches. Germline CDR1 and CDR2: SGHDT and YYEEEE. CDR3 sequence: CASSLAQGARTGELFF. The CDR3 nucleotides are TGTGCCAGCAGCTTGGCCCAGGGGGCTAGAACCGGGGAGCTGTTTTTT.

This clonotype was counted many times. V gene TRBV28 combines with J gene TRBJ2-7; possibly TRBD1 or TRBD2 for D (5 bases each). Trimming pared 6 bases from V and 5 bases from J, leaving 14 bases between. The V gene's germline CDR1 is MDHEN and CDR2 SYDVKM. The CDR3 sequence is 13 residues long. CDR3 bases: TGTGCCAGCAGGACCCCTGGGGGAGACGAGCAGTACTTC. Translation gives CASRTPGGDEQYF.

This clonotype was observed many times. The rearrangement uses TRBV10-1 and TRBJ1-1, with 7 nucleotides matching TRBD1. Germline V gives CDR1 WNHNN, CDR2 SYGVQD (reference sequence). There are 15 residues in the CDR3. V was clipped by 8 bases and J by 5 bases; unmatched bases: 14. Here the CDR3 reads CASRKEGAGSTEAFF. The CDR3 region has the DNA TGCGCCAGCCGCAAGGAGGGGGCAGGGTCGACTGAAGCTTTCTTT.

The J gene is TRBJ1-2, the V gene TRBV14; D is perhaps TRBD1 (6 bases). Germline CDR1 is SGHDN and CDR2 is FVKESK. There are 17 residues in the CDR3. Trimming stripped 2 bases from V and 0 bases from J, with 16 bases between. The CDR3 reads CASSQRGGAHANYGYTF. For the CDR3, the DNA is TGTGCCAGCAGCCAAAGAGGGGGGGCGCATGCTAACTATGGCTACACCTTC.

The chain has TRBV13 and TRBJ2-6; possibly TRBD1 for D (6 bases). Germline CDR1 reads PRHDT; CDR2 reads FYEKMQ (reference sequence). With 4 bases removed from V and 2 bases from J, the gap between germline ends came to 9 bases. The CDR3 has 15 amino acids. This CDR3 reads CASSYNRAGANVLTF. Here the CDR3 DNA reads TGTGCCAGCAGCTATAACAGGGCTGGGGCCAACGTCCTGACTTTC.

The V call is TRBV20-1, the J call TRBJ2-7; D remains unclear. The CDR3 has 13 residues. Germline assignment: CDR1 DFQATT and CDR2 SNEGSKA (reference sequence). Trimming cost V 0 bases and J 0 bases, with 6 bases left between them. This CDR3 reads CSARDGSSYEQYF. CDR3 coding DNA: TGCAGTGCTAGAGATGGCAGCTCCTACGAGCAGTACTTC.

In its sample, this clonotype was seen a few times. The CDR3 reads CASSVGGGAFEQFF. In nucleotides, the CDR3 is TGTGCCAGCAGCGTTGGCGGGGGGGCGTTCGAGCAGTTCTTC. The chain links TRBV9 to TRBJ2-1; 9 bases are shared with TRBD2. CDR3 size: 14 residues. The germline V gene has CDR1 SGDLS and CDR2 YYNGEE. J gave up 10 bases and V 2 bases, and 7 bases lay outside the gene matches.

Only a few counts were recorded for this clonotype. The chain recombines TRBV6-5 with TRBJ1-5; TRBD1 aligns across 7 bases. The trim removed 5 bases at V and 5 bases at J, leaving 12 bases unmatched. The CDR3 is made up of 16 amino acids. Germline V gene data show CDR1 as MNHEY and CDR2 as SVGAGI. The CDR3 sequence: CASSTGTEIGHQPQHF. The DNA for the CDR3 is TGTGCCAGCAGTACCGGGACAGAGATCGGCCATCAGCCCCAGCATTTT.

There are a few counts of this clonotype. The V and J genes are TRBV6-1 and TRBJ2-7; 7 bases match TRBD1. The CDR3 is 14 residues long. V lost 2 bases to trimming and J lost 2 bases; unmatched junction nucleotides: 3. The V gene's germline CDR1 is MNHNS and CDR2 SASEGT. CDR3 loop: CASSEWDSPYEQYF. CDR3 nucleotide sequence: TGTGCCAGCAGTGAATGGGACAGTCCCTACGAGCAGTACTTC.

The table lists this clonotype with many counts. The gene calls are TRBV18 and TRBJ2-7; tentatively, D is TRBD1 (5 bases). Germline CDR1 and CDR2: KGHSH and LQKENI. V was trimmed by 5 bases and J by 2 bases, leaving 10 bases between them. The CDR3 is made up of 13 amino acids. CDR3 protein: CASSAAGTYEQYF. CDR3 nucleotides: TGTGCCAGCTCAGCGGCAGGGACCTACGAGCAGTACTTC.

This clonotype has just a few counts. The chain combines TRBV29-1 with TRBJ2-1; 14 bases line up with TRBD2. This CDR3 contains 16 residues. Germline values: CDR1 SQVTM, CDR2 ANQGSEA. The J segment lost 0 bases and the V segment lost 6 bases, leaving 4 bases of the junction unmatched. In nucleotides, the CDR3 is TGCAGCGTGGACGGGACTAGCGGGAGCTCCTACAATGAGCAGTTCTTC. It translates to CSVDGTSGSSYNEQFF.

The chain employs TRBV14 and TRBJ2-1; the match to TRBD2 covers 10 bases. The germline V gene encodes CDR1 SGHDN and CDR2 FVKESK. Germline trimming cut 0 bases from V and 3 bases from J; bases unmatched to any gene: 2. The CDR3 has 16 residues. CDR3 amino acids: CASSQEGTSVYNEQFF. Here the CDR3 DNA reads TGTGCCAGCAGCCAAGAAGGGACTAGCGTCTACAATGAGCAGTTCTTC. Full variable domain (missing parts from reference TRBV14 and TRBJ2-1): EAGVTQFPSHSVIEKGQTVTLRCDPISGHDNLYWYRRVMGKEIKFLLHFVKESKQDESGMPNNRFLAERTGGTYSTLKVQPAELEDSGVYFCASSQEGTSVYNEQFFGPGTRLTVL.

This clonotype was found a few times. The genes are TRBV18 and TRBJ2-6; D is ambiguous. Trimming pared 2 bases from V and 4 bases from J, leaving 9 bases between. This CDR3 has 15 residues. The germline gives CDR1 KGHSH, CDR2 LQKENI. The CDR3 DNA sequence: TGTGCCAGCTCACCATTGGGAACCGGGGCCAACGTCCTGACTTTC. Its translation is CASSPLGTGANVLTF.